This T cell receptor (beta chain) appears in the sequencing data of a study of T cells after yellow fever vaccination. Study-wide results and limits: Reappearing after the booster were most of the clones from primary vaccination (less than 97% CD4, about 88% CD8).

This clonotype has just a few counts. Its antigen is unknown. The authors made TCR cDNA by 5'RACE template switching, adding a universal primer site and UMIs. TCRdb itself ran the 5' RACE reads through MiXCR, one entry per CDR3 protein. The profile shows 400,000 to 450,000 distinct CDR3 sequences, around 20% of them singletons. The germline CDR1 and CDR2 sequences are SGHVS and FQNEAQ. The CDR3 loop spans 14 amino acids. V shed 1 base, J shed 3 bases, and the junction held 2 bases outside the gene matches. This chain connects TRBV7-8 to TRBJ1-1; the match to TRBD1 covers 7 bases. Here the sequenced sample was PBMCs, taken before the yellow fever booster vaccination. The receptor's source is a man aged 18-30 years who received the YFV17D yellow fever vaccine. CDR3 bases: TGTGCCAGCAGCTTAGACAGGGGTGACACTGAAGCTTTCTTT. It is translated as CASSLDRGDTEAFF.